This TCR beta chain was sequenced for a study of blood T cell repertoires in COVID-19 (dated by TCRdb to about 2020). As for the study more broadly: Collaborator samples came from the United States, Italy and Spain and covered acute and convalescent phases of COVID-19. The prospective study material was composed of cDNA or gDNA derived from T cells, B-cell-depleted T cells, or PBMCs. Deeply sampled blood TCRbeta repertoires from subjects exposed to, actively infected with, or recovered from COVID-19 were included in the dataset. The repertoires were released in a freely available public database meant as a resource for research on the immune response to SARS-CoV-2. The samples were drawn from two sources: the first 160 participants of the ongoing ImmuneRACE study, and 1,200 or so subjects contributed by 6 global collaborators. The sample metadata nearly always contained a de-identified subject ID, COVID-19 status, age in years and sex. HLA class I and class II types, where available, came from metadata supplied by the sample provider rather than from assay-based typing.

Each collaborating institution followed its own protocols to collect whole blood in K2EDTA tubes. For TCRbeta analysis, collaborators shipped samples in one of three forms: frozen whole blood, isolated PBMCs, or DNA extracted from either of those sample types. The immunoSEQ Assay, a bias-controlled multiplex PCR, was used to amplify TCRbeta CDR3 regions from genomic DNA. Concerning the study's data processing: Nucleated cell counts per sample were estimated from amplification of reference gene primers within the assay. To quantify the absolute abundance of each unique TCRbeta CDR3 rearrangement, sequence reads were collapsed and filtered. For each sample, productive Simpson clonality was calculated as the square root of Simpson's diversity index across productive rearrangements. Here the immuneACCESS table is served through TCRdb, limited to in-frame sequences with V and J called. Missing clones are a known gap in these copies; in checked studies unresolved V genes cover under half, and the rest lacks a known reason. V, J and clone size derive from that table, while D and trimming were established from the DNA sequence. This sample has around 36,000 clones in its table, and around 86% of those were observed once. The ten biggest clones cover 5.5% to 6.5% of the sample.

What the study reported, not specific to this receptor: Clinical and demographic metadata were provided uncurated, with the amount varying by source and participant.

A note on this clone: The antigen this receptor binds is unknown. No much larger clone is present one base from it, and per-base qualities are unavailable.

V is clipped by 1 base and J by 8 bases, and the sequence between their germline boundaries is 18 bases long. The CDR3, cysteine through phenylalanine, is 16 amino acids long. The only DNA kept is the CDR3, 48 bases in frame from the first base. The CDR1 and CDR2 encoded by the germline V gene (reference sequence) are SEHNR and FQNEAQ. The rearranged segments are TRBV7-9 and TRBJ1-5; TRBD1 could be the D gene, as 6 bases match. The material sequenced was peripheral blood. The sequence derives from a human donor in a cohort sampled during active COVID-19. The bases read TGTGCCAGCAGCTTAGGGTGGGCAGGGGCTGAAGAGCCCCAGCATTTT. Its coded protein is CASSLGWAGAEEPQHF.